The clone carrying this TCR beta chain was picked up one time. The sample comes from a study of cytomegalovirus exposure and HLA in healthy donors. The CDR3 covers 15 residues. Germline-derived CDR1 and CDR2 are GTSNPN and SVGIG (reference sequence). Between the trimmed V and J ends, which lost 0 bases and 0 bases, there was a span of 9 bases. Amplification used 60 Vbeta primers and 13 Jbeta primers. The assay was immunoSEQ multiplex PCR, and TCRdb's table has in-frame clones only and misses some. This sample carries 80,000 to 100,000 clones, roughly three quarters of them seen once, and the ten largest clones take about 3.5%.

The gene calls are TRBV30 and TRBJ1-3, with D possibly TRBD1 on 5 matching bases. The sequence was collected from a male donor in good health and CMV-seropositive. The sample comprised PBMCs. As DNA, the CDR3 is TGTGCCTGGAGTGTACGCGGGGCCTCTGGAAACACCATATATTTT. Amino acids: CAWSVRGASGNTIYF.